This T cell receptor beta chain derives from a study of CXCR3-negative and CXCR3-positive naive CD8 T cells. Study overall: Sequencing yielded some 150 million TRB reads, roughly 1.5 +/- 0.3 million per library.

A remark on this clonotype: The antigen is unknown.

Each TRB cDNA library was prepared by 5' RACE (with UMI labels). TCRdb reprocessed the 5' RACE reads and stores each CDR3 protein as one record, lacking DNA. Here the sample table reports about 150,000 distinct CDR3 sequences. The CDR3 has 14 amino acids. In germline, CDR1 is SGHTA, CDR2 FQGTGA. Study outcomes and limitations: Similar levels of surface CD5 were seen between naive subsets; TCR strength was inferred from TRB CDR3 properties. For memory CD8+ cells diversity was much lower, but both naive subsets had comparably high diversity. Relative to CXCR3-negative naive cells, CXCR3-positive naive cells had more hydrophobic TRB CDR3s.

Sequenced sample: naive CXCR3+ CD8+ T cells from blood. The subset here: CD45RO-CCR7+CD27+CD95- naive CD8+ T cells expressing CXCR3 (TNR3+). V gene TRBV7-3 combines with J gene TRBJ2-1; TCRdb proposes TRBD1, but this gene call is untestable without DNA. The sequence was obtained from a human donor in good health. Some clones in this sample may be carry-over from other donors' samples. Here the CDR3 reads CASSSLGGQDEQFF.